Each of the 12 T cell receptor beta chains below was sequenced from the same sample in a study of beta chain features in type 1 diabetes. Expressed TCRB transcripts were sequenced after all isolated RNA was converted to cDNA. Generated by immunoSEQ multiplex PCR, the TCRdb table keeps only in-frame clones and is missing some. The sample contains under 950,000 clones, around a sixth of which appear only once. The source material was naive CD4+ T cells from blood. The receptors shown here come from a woman aged 18-35 years in good health.

This chain connects TRBV4-3 to TRBJ2-7, with 12 bases aligning to TRBD2. The CDR3 length is 16 residues. V shed 3 bases, J shed 7 bases, and the junction held 10 bases outside the gene matches. Germline lookup yields CDR1 LGHNA and CDR2 YSLEER. The CDR3 sequence is CASSQTPGLAGQEQYF. CDR3 bases: TGCGCCAGCAGCCAGACTCCGGGACTAGCGGGTCAGGAGCAGTACTTC.

The CDR3 here is CATSRDGLAKGDTQYF. The CDR3 DNA is TGTGCCACCAGCAGAGATGGGCTAGCGAAAGGGGATACGCAGTATTTT. The genes are TRBV15 and TRBJ2-3; a weak D match, TRBD2 (6 bases). The V end lost 0 bases, the J end lost 6 bases, and 16 bases lay between the germline ends. The CDR3 consists of 16 residues. CDR1 is LNHNV, CDR2 YYDKDF, per germline (reference sequence).

The V gene is TRBV5-4, the J gene TRBJ2-2; 8 nucleotides align to TRBD2. V lost 0 bases and J lost 5; bases outside the gene matches: 6. The germline V gene encodes CDR1 SGHNT and CDR2 YYREEE (reference sequence). CDR3 length: 16 amino acids. The CDR3 DNA is TGTGCCAGCAGCTTGGAGCTAGCGGGCACGACCGGGGAGCTGTTTTTT. Translated, it gives CASSLELAGTTGELFF.

This rearrangement joins TRBV9 to TRBJ2-1; the match to TRBD2 covers 8 bases. The CDR3 sequence is 15 residues long. V shed 1 base and J 8 bases; nucleotides not matched to a gene: 8. Germline values: CDR1 SGDLS, CDR2 YYNGEE. Here the CDR3 DNA reads TGTGCCAGCAGCGTAAGAAGCGGGAGTGAGGATGAGCAGTTCTTC. Amino acid sequence: CASSVRSGSEDEQFF.

J is TRBJ2-5 and V is TRBV18; no clear D gene. This CDR3 is 13 amino acids long. The V end lost 3 bases, the J end lost 1 base, and 6 bases lay between the germline ends. Germline CDR1 KGHSH, CDR2 LQKENI. The CDR3 sequence is CASSPIIQETQYF. CDR3 DNA: TGTGCCAGCTCACCGATCATCCAAGAGACCCAGTACTTC.

The chain employs TRBV25-1 and TRBJ2-1, with 9 bases that match TRBD1. The CDR3 loop spans 15 amino acids. The trim removed 3 bases at V and 6 bases at J, leaving 6 bases unmatched. Germline CDR1 is MGHDK and CDR2 is SYGVNS. In nucleotides, the CDR3 is TGTGCCAGCAGTGACTCTGCGACAGGGGGCAATGAGCAGTTCTTC. Its translation is CASSDSATGGNEQFF. Combining the CDR3 with reference TRBV25-1 and TRBJ2-1 gives the whole variable domain EADIYQTPRYLVIGTGKKITLECSQTMGHDKMYWYQQDPGMELHLIHYSYGVNSTEKGDLSSESTVSRIRTEHFPLTLESARPSHTSQYLCASSDSATGGNEQFFGPGTRLTVL.

The gene calls are TRBV14 and TRBJ2-1, with D perhaps matching TRBD1 or TRBD2 (5 bases each). V lost 1 base and J lost 7, with 11 bases in between. Per the germline V gene, CDR1 is SGHDN and CDR2 is FVKESK. The CDR3 runs to 14 residues. The DNA for the CDR3 is TGTGCCAGCAGCCAAGTAGGGTGGGGGAATGAGCAGTTCTTC. Protein sequence: CASSQVGWGNEQFF.

The chain recombines TRBV6-1 with TRBJ2-7; the D gene could be TRBD1 or TRBD2 (5 bases each). The length of the CDR3 is 14 residues. Germline loops: CDR1 MNHNS, CDR2 SASEGT. V was trimmed by 6 bases and J by 3 bases, leaving 15 bases between them. The CDR3 nucleotides read TGTGCCAGCAGCAAGGGACCGAATTTCTACGAGCAGTACTTC. It encodes CASSKGPNFYEQYF.

The chain carries TRBV5-1 and TRBJ2-1; D possibly corresponds to TRBD2 (5 bases). This CDR3 spans 15 amino acids. Germline V gene lookup returns CDR1 SGHRS and CDR2 YFSETQ. The ends were cut back, 0 bases at V and 0 bases at J, with 7 bases in the middle. The chain's CDR3 is CASSLGGNSYNEQFF. The CDR3 DNA is TGCGCCAGCAGCTTGGGAGGGAACTCCTACAATGAGCAGTTCTTC.

As to this clone: Other DNA sequences from this sample encode an identical CDR3 as well. The chain carries TRBV18 and TRBJ2-1; a weak D match, TRBD1 (6 bases). The CDR3 length is 14 residues. Germline values: CDR1 KGHSH, CDR2 LQKENI. V shed 5 bases and J shed 4 bases, with 12 bases lying between them. The CDR3 sequence is CASSGQGTYNEQFF. The DNA for the CDR3 is TGTGCCAGCTCAGGCCAGGGGACGTACAATGAGCAGTTCTTC.

The chain recombines TRBV28 with TRBJ1-2, with TRBD1 as a possible D gene (6 bases). The CDR3 has 18 residues. Germline V CDR1 and CDR2: MDHEN, SYDVKM. V was pared by 4 bases and J by 9 bases, with 30 bases between. The CDR3 bases are TGTGCCAGCAGTTCCCACCCAGTGATGGTGACAAGGGGGTTAAGCTACACCTTC. Protein sequence: CASSSHPVMVTRGLSYTF.

The chain combines TRBV18 with TRBJ2-7; D is perhaps TRBD2 (5 bases). CDR3 size: 14 residues. V gave up 6 bases and J gave up 1 base, with 13 bases separating them. CDR1 and CDR2 (germline): KGHSH, LQKENI. CDR3 DNA: TGTGCCAGCTCTCCCGGACTTGAATCCTACGAGCAGTACTTC. Translation gives CASSPGLESYEQYF.